These 24 T cell receptor beta chains share one sample of origin, sequenced in a study of blood T cell repertoires in COVID-19. Here immunoSEQ multiplex PCR was the method, and the copy in TCRdb shows in-frame clones only, minus some. The sample has roughly 80,000 clones, around 90% seen once. Material for sequencing was peripheral blood. These receptors came from a woman of 80 years or more with active or convalescent COVID-19.

V gene TRBV5-1 combines with J gene TRBJ1-5; D uncertain. Germline-derived CDR1 and CDR2 are SGHRS and YFSETQ. Trimming left V 0 bases short and J 4 bases short, with 14 bases between. There are 16 residues in the CDR3. In DNA, the CDR3 is TGCGCCAGCAGCTTGGGCGGAGGGTTTGGAAATCAGCCCCAGCATTTT. It codes for CASSLGGGFGNQPQHF.

The chain carries TRBV5-1 and TRBJ1-1, with D possibly TRBD1 on 6 matching bases. CDR1 SGHRS and CDR2 YFSETQ come from the germline V gene. This CDR3 contains 14 residues. Trimming removed 4 bases from V and 1 base from J, with 11 bases in between. The CDR3 coding sequence is TGCGCCAGCAGCCCGGGACAATCGAACACTGAAGCTTTCTTT. This codes for CASSPGQSNTEAFF.

The chain recombines TRBV28 with TRBJ2-3; 15 nucleotides agree with TRBD2. This CDR3 region has 20 residues. Trimming cost V 7 bases and J 8 bases; bases outside gene matches: 22. Germline CDR1 MDHEN, CDR2 SYDVKM. This CDR3 reads CASKTPGLAGGIPPPGTQYF. DNA for the CDR3: TGTGCCAGCAAGACACCGGGACTAGCGGGAGGAATCCCCCCCCCGGGTACGCAGTATTTT.

The chain uses TRBV29-1 and TRBJ1-1; no definite D call. Trimming pared 6 bases from V and 5 bases from J, leaving 13 bases between. There are 12 residues in the CDR3. The germline CDR1 and CDR2 sequences are SQVTM and ANQGSEA. As DNA, the CDR3 is TGCAGCGTCGGGAGGTCGGGGACTGAAGCTTTCTTT. This sequence encodes CSVGRSGTEAFF.

The V and J genes are TRBV24-1 and TRBJ2-2; tentatively, D is TRBD2 (5 bases). Germline CDR1 reads KGHDR; CDR2 reads SFDVKD. This CDR3 contains 14 residues. The V end was cut by 7 bases, the J end by 2 bases, with 10 bases between. Here the CDR3 DNA reads TGTGCCACCAGGACTACTAGTAACACCGGGGAGCTGTTTTTT. Protein product: CATRTTSNTGELFF.

This chain connects TRBV28 to TRBJ2-7; D unresolved. Germline V gives CDR1 MDHEN, CDR2 SYDVKM. Trimming removed 6 bases at V and 7 bases at J, with 19 bases between. The CDR3 is 14 amino acids. This chain's CDR3 is CASRAQGSIGEQYF. CDR3 in DNA: TGTGCCAGCAGAGCGCAAGGTTCTATCGGGGAGCAGTACTTC. Supplemented by reference TRBV28 and TRBJ2-7, the full variable domain reads DVKVTQSSRYLVKRTGEKVFLECVQDMDHENMFWYRQDPGLGLRLIYFSYDVKMKEKGDIPEGYSVSREKKERFSLILESASTNQTSMYLCASRAQGSIGEQYFGPGTRLTVT.

The rearrangement joins TRBV5-1 to TRBJ1-4, with 7 bases matching TRBD1. CDR3 length: 14 amino acids. With 3 bases clipped from V and 4 bases from J, the junction kept 3 bases outside the gene matches. CDR1 and CDR2 from the germline V gene are SGHRS and YFSETQ. The CDR3 region is CASSYGTDNEKLFF. The CDR3 coding sequence is TGCGCCAGCAGCTATGGGACAGATAATGAAAAACTGTTTTTT. The full variable domain, in which reference TRBV5-1 and TRBJ1-4 provide the parts outside the CDR3, is KAGVTQTPRYLIKTRGQQVTLSCSPISGHRSVSWYQQTPGQGLQFLFEYFSETQRNKGNFPGRFSGRQFSNSRSEMNVSTLELGDSALYLCASSYGTDNEKLFFGSGTQLSVL.

The chain has TRBV29-1 and TRBJ1-1; 7 nucleotides line up with TRBD1. V trimming: 4 bases; J trimming: 1 base; junction bases outside the gene matches: 6. This CDR3 is 14 amino acids long. The V gene's germline CDR1 is SQVTM and CDR2 ANQGSEA. The CDR3 region is CSVVRGGQNTEAFF. CDR3 sequence (DNA): TGCAGCGTTGTAAGAGGGGGCCAGAACACTGAAGCTTTCTTT.

This chain joins TRBV5-1 and TRBJ2-7; D is possibly TRBD1 (6 bases). V lost 5 bases and J lost 1, with 13 bases in between. There are 14 residues in the CDR3. Germline assignment: CDR1 SGHRS and CDR2 YFSETQ. CDR3 sequence (DNA): TGCGCCAGCAGTCGGGACACCAGGTCCTACGAGCAGTACTTC. As protein: CASSRDTRSYEQYF.

This clone was seen more than once but under ten times. The genes are TRBV15 and TRBJ2-2; D perhaps matches TRBD2 (6 bases). CDR1 LNHNV and CDR2 YYDKDF come from the germline V gene (reference sequence). The V end lost 6 bases, the J end lost 7 bases, and 18 bases lay between the germline ends. The CDR3 is made up of 15 amino acids. CDR3 DNA: TGTGCCACCAGGACCACACTTCACGGGGGCGGGGAGCTGTTTTTT. This codes for CATRTTLHGGGELFF.

V usage is TRBV6-6 and J usage is TRBJ1-1; 8 bases fit TRBD1. The CDR3 length is 16 residues. Germline trimming cut 6 bases from V and 1 base from J; bases unmatched to any gene: 10. Per the germline V gene, CDR1 is MNHNY and CDR2 is SVGAGI (reference sequence). CDR3 in amino acids: CASSHWGRGQNTEAFF. DNA for the CDR3: TGTGCCAGCAGCCACTGGGGCAGGGGGCAGAACACTGAAGCTTTCTTT.

The genes are TRBV9 and TRBJ2-1, with TRBD2 matching over 12 bases. The germline V gene encodes CDR1 SGDLS and CDR2 YYNGEE. V lost 0 bases, J lost 0 bases, and 7 bases stayed unmatched. The CDR3 covers 19 residues. The DNA for the CDR3 is TGTGCCAGCAGCGTAGGGGCTAGCGGGGGGGAGAACTCCTACAATGAGCAGTTCTTC. Translation gives CASSVGASGGENSYNEQFF.

The rearrangement uses TRBV11-2 and TRBJ2-2; D is possibly TRBD1 (5 bases). This CDR3 contains 13 residues. Trimming pared 5 bases from V and 7 bases from J, leaving 11 bases between. CDR1 is SGHAT, CDR2 FQNNGV, per germline. CDR3 protein: CASSTQGFGELFF. CDR3 in DNA: TGTGCCAGCAGCACTCAGGGTTTCGGGGAGCTGTTTTTT.

This chain uses TRBV7-2 with TRBJ2-5; D call uncertain. V lost 0 bases, J lost 4 bases, and 6 bases lay in between. CDR3 length: 13 amino acids. Germline-derived CDR1 and CDR2 are SGHTA and FQGNSA. The CDR3: CASSLAVGETQYF. CDR3 nucleotides: TGTGCCAGCAGCTTAGCGGTCGGAGAGACCCAGTACTTC. Based on the CDR3 plus reference TRBV7-2 and TRBJ2-5, the full variable domain is GAGVSQSPSNKVTEKGKDVELRCDPISGHTALYWYRQSLGQGLEFLIYFQGNSAPDKSGLPSDRFSAERTGGSVSTLTIQRTQQEDSAVYLCASSLAVGETQYFGPGTRLLVL.

This clone has only a few counts. The rearrangement links TRBV25-1 to TRBJ1-6, with 9 bases lining up with TRBD1. The germline CDR1 and CDR2 sequences are MGHDK and SYGVNS. The V segment lost 6 bases and the J segment 9 bases; nucleotides outside the gene matches: 6. This CDR3 has 14 residues. The CDR3 sequence is CASSHRGRGSPLHF. For the CDR3, the DNA is TGTGCCAGCAGCCACAGGGGGCGAGGTTCACCCCTCCACTTT.

This chain uses TRBV4-3 with TRBJ2-3; tentatively, D is TRBD2 (6 bases). The germline CDR1 and CDR2 sequences are LGHNA and YSLEER. Trimming pared 3 bases from V and 4 bases from J, leaving 8 bases between. The CDR3 totals 13 residues. As DNA, the CDR3 is TGCGCCAGCAGCCAGACTAGGGCAGATACGCAGTATTTT. Amino acids: CASSQTRADTQYF.

The chain employs TRBV12-2 and TRBJ2-1; TRBD2, the table's D call, was not compared with the DNA. TRBV12-2 represents a pseudogene. The CDR3 extends over 21 amino acids. DNA for the CDR3: TGTGCAAGTCGCGGTCCCCGGACTAGCGGGGTCCCTCAATCATCCTACAATGAGCAGTTCTTC. It is translated as CASRGPRTSGVPQSSYNEQFF.

The V call is TRBV27, the J call TRBJ2-3; 9 nucleotides align to TRBD1. Trimming at V came to 5 bases and at J to 0 bases, leaving 6 bases not matched to a gene. This CDR3 comprises 16 residues. The germline CDR1 and CDR2 sequences are MNHEY and SMNVEV (reference sequence). The CDR3 region is CASSPGQGSSTDTQYF. CDR3 bases: TGTGCCAGCAGTCCAGGACAGGGGTCCAGCACAGATACGCAGTATTTT.

The chain recombines TRBV10-3 with TRBJ2-5; 7 nucleotides align to TRBD2. CDR1 is ENHRY, CDR2 SYGVKD, per germline. V gave up 6 bases and J gave up 5 bases; unmatched junction bases: 6. There are 13 residues in the CDR3. The DNA for the CDR3 is TGTGCCATCAGAACAGCGGGATATGAGACCCAGTACTTC. This translates into CAIRTAGYETQYF.

The chain joins TRBV20-1 to TRBJ2-3, with 10 positions matching TRBD2. The CDR3 totals 15 residues. Germline V CDR1 and CDR2: DFQATT, SNEGSKA (reference sequence). V lost 3 bases and J lost 0; bases outside the gene matches: 3. CDR3 in amino acids: CSASKTSGSTDTQYF. CDR3 nucleotides: TGCAGTGCTAGTAAGACTAGCGGGAGCACAGATACGCAGTATTTT.

J is TRBJ1-5 and V is TRBV10-3; TRBD1 matches at 11 bases. Germline loops: CDR1 ENHRY, CDR2 SYGVKD. The CDR3 has 15 amino acids. Trimming at V came to 9 bases and at J to 0 bases, leaving 4 bases not matched to a gene. CDR3 coding DNA: TGTGCCATTGGACAGGGGGCTAATAGCAATCAGCCCCAGCATTTT. Translating it yields CAIGQGANSNQPQHF.

As concerns this clone: Different DNA sequences within this sample yield the same CDR3. The chain has TRBV28 and TRBJ2-7; a possible D gene is TRBD1 (6 bases). The germline V gene encodes CDR1 MDHEN and CDR2 SYDVKM. The CDR3 has 12 residues. V lost 6 bases and J lost 2, with 8 bases in between. This CDR3 reads CASSRGTYEQYF. For the CDR3, the DNA is TGTGCCAGCAGCAGGGGAACCTACGAGCAGTACTTC.

The rearrangement joins TRBV6-2 or TRBV6-3 to TRBJ1-5; 8 bases are shared with TRBD1. Germline CDR1 reads MNHEY; CDR2 reads SVGEGT. The CDR3 runs 16 residues. V gave up 4 bases and J gave up 3 bases; unmatched junction bases: 8. CDR3 bases: TGTGCCAGCAGTTTATCCACAGGGGGTTTCAATCAGCCCCAGCATTTT. Amino acid sequence: CASSLSTGGFNQPQHF.

The rearrangement uses TRBV4-3 and TRBJ2-3; D gene uncertain. The CDR3 sequence is 13 residues long. CDR1 and CDR2 (germline): LGHNA, YSLEER. The V end lost 3 bases, the J end lost 6 bases, and 10 bases lay between the germline ends. The CDR3 DNA reads as TGCGCCAGCAGCCATACCAGGTCGGATACGCAGTATTTT. Protein: CASSHTRSDTQYF.